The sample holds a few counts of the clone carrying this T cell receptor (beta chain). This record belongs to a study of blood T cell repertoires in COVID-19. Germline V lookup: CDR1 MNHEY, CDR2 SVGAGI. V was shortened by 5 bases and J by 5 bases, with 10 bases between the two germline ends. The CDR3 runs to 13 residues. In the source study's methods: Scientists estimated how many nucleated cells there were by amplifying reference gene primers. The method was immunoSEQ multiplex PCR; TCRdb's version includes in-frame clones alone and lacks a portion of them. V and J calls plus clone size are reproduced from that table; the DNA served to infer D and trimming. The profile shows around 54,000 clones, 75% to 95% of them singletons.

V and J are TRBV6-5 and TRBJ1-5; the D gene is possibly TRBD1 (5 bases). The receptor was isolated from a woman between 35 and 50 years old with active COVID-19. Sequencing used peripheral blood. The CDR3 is CASSTGADQPQHF. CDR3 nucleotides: TGTGCCAGCAGTACAGGCGCCGATCAGCCCCAGCATTTT.